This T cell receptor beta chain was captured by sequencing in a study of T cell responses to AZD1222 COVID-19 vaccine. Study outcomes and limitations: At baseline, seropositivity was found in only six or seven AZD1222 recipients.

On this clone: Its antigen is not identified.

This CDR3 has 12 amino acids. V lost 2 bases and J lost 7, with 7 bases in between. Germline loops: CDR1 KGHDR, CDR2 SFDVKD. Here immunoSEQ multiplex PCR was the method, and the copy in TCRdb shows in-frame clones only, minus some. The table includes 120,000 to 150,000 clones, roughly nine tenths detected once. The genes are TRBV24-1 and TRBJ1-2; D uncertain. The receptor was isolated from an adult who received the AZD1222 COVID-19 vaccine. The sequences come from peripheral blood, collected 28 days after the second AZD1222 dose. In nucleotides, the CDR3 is TGTGCCACCAGTGATTCAGGAGGTGGCTACACCTTC. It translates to CATSDSGGGYTF.